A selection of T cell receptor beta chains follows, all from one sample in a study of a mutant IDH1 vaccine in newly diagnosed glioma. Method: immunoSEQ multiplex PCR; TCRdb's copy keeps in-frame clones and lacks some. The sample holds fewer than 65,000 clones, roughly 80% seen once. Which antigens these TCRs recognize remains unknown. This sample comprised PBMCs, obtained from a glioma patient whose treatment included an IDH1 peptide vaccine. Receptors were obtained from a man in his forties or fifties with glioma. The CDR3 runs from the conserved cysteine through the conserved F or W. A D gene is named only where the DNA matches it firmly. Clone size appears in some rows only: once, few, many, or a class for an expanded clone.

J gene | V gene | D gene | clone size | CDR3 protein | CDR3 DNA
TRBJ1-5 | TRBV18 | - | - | CASSPLPRQPQHF | TGTGCCAGCTCACCACTTCCTAGACAGCCCCAGCATTTT
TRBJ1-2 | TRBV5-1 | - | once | CASSGADYGYTF | TGCGCCAGCAGTGGGGCGGACTATGGCTACACCTTC
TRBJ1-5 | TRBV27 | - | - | CASSSFNQPQHF | TGTGCCAGCAGTTCGTTTAATCAGCCCCAGCATTTT
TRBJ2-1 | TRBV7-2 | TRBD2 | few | CASSQRTTTAGSEQFF | TGTGCCAGCAGCCAACGGACAACTACAGCGGGAAGTGAGCAGTTCTTC
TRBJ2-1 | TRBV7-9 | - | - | CASSTPPGARSGYNEQFF | TGTGCCAGCAGCACGCCCCCCGGAGCGAGATCCGGATACAATGAGCAGTTCTTC
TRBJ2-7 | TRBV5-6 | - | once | CASSSDPLSAYEQYF | TGTGCCAGCAGCTCTGACCCCTTAAGCGCCTACGAGCAGTACTTC
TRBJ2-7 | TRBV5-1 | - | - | CASSLGTAAGEQYF | TGCGCCAGCAGCTTGGGGACGGCCGCAGGCGAGCAGTACTTC
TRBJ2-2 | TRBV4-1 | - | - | CASSQVNMGWASGELFF | TGCGCCAGCAGCCAAGTTAATATGGGTTGGGCCTCCGGGGAGCTGTTTTTT
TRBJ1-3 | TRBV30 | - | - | CAWSKGRLSGNTIYF | TGTGCCTGGAGCAAGGGACGCCTCTCTGGAAACACCATATATTTT
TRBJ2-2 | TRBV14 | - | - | CASSPTARQNTGELFF | TGTGCCAGCAGCCCCACTGCCAGGCAGAACACCGGGGAGCTGTTTTTT
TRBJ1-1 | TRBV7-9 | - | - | CASSGGSLLNTEAFF | TGTGCCAGCAGCGGTGGCTCTTTACTGAACACTGAAGCTTTCTTT
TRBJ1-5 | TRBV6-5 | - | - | CASSSLQSNQPQHF | TGTGCCAGCAGTTCCCTCCAGAGTAATCAGCCCCAGCATTTT
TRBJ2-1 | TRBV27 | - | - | CARTRNRGIYNEQFF | TGTGCCCGCACCCGTAATCGGGGGATTTACAATGAGCAGTTCTTC
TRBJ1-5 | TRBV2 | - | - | CASGSGAGNQPQHF | TGTGCCAGCGGGTCAGGGGCAGGGAATCAGCCCCAGCATTTT
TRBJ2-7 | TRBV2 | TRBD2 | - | CAAAGASGGGYEQYF | TGTGCCGCAGCGGGTGCTAGCGGGGGGGGCTACGAGCAGTACTTC
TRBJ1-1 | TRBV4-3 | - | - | CASSQGAIQNTEAFF | TGCGCCAGCAGCCAAGGGGCTATTCAGAACACTGAAGCTTTCTTT
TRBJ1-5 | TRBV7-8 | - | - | CASSLVGVSNQPQHF | TGTGCCAGCAGCTTAGTGGGTGTTAGCAATCAGCCCCAGCATTTT
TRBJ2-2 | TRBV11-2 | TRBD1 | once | CASSLDEGTGVAGELFF | TGTGCCAGCAGCTTAGATGAAGGGACAGGGGTGGCCGGGGAGCTGTTTTTT
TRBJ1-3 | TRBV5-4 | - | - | CASSSGGESGNTIYF | TGTGCCAGCAGCTCCGGGGGGGAATCTGGAAACACCATATATTTT
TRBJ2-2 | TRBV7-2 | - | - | CASSLGVWGFSGELFF | TGTGCCAGCAGCTTAGGTGTGTGGGGTTTCTCCGGGGAGCTGTTTTTT
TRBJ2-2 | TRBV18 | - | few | CASSPKGNGELFF | TGTGCCAGCTCACCAAAGGGGAACGGGGAGCTGTTTTTT
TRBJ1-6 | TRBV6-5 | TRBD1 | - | CASSYLGQGMMSPLHF | TGTGCCAGCAGTTACCTGGGACAGGGGATGATGTCACCCCTCCACTTT
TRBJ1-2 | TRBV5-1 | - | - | CASSLEADYGYTF | TGCGCCAGCAGCTTGGAAGCGGACTATGGCTACACCTTC
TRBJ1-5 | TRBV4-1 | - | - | CASSQGRGGSGSHQPQHF | TGCGCCAGCAGCCAAGGACGAGGTGGGTCAGGGAGCCATCAGCCCCAGCATTTT
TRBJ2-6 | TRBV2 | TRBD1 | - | CASSRDRTVNLISGANVLTF | TGTGCCAGCTCCCGGGACAGGACGGTCAATCTTATCTCTGGGGCCAACGTCCTGACTTTC
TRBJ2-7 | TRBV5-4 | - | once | CASSANNYEQYF | TGTGCCAGCAGCGCAAATAACTACGAGCAGTACTTC